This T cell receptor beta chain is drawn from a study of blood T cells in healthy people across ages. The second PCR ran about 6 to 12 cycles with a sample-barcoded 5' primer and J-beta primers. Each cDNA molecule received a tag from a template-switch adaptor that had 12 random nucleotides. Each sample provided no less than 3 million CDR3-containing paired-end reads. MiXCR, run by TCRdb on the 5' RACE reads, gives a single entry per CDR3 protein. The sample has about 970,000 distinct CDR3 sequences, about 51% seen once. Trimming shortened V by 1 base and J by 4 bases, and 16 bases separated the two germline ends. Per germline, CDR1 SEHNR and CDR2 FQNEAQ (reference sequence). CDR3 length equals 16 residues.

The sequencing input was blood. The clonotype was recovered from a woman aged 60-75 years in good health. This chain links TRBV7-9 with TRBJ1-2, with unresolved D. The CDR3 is CASSLVREVVSYGYTF. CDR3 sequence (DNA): TGTGCCAGCAGCTTAGTCCGGGAAGTGGTATCCTATGGCTACACCTTC.